This T cell receptor beta chain derives from a study of cytomegalovirus exposure and HLA in healthy donors. Primers included in the PCR were 60 Vbeta and 13 Jbeta primers. The table came from immunoSEQ multiplex PCR; TCRdb's copy has only in-frame clones and leaves some out. The sample yields about 130,000 clones, roughly 73% seen once. Per germline, CDR1 SGHKS and CDR2 YYEKEE (reference sequence). The CDR3 runs 14 residues. V was cut by 5 bases and J by 1 base, with 13 bases left in between. This chain joins TRBV5-5 and TRBJ2-7; D not resolved. Material for sequencing was PBMCs. The TCR comes from a man in his sixties in good health and CMV-seropositive. DNA for the CDR3: TGTGCCAGCAGTTCAACCCCAGCGTCCTACGAGCAGTACTTC. Its protein product is CASSSTPASYEQYF.